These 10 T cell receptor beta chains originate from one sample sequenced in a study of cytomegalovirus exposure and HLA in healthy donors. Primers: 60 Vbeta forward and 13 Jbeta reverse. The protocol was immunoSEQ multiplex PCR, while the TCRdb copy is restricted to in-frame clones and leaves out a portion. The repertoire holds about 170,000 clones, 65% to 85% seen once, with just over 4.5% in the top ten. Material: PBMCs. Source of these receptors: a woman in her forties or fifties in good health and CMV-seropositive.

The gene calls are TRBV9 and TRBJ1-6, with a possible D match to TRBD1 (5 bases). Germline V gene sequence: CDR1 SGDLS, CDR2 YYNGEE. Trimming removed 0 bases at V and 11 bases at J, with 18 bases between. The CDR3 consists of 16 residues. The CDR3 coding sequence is TGTGCCAGCAGCGTAGAGGGTCCAACAGGCCCGGCACCCCTCCACTTT. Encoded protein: CASSVEGPTGPAPLHF.

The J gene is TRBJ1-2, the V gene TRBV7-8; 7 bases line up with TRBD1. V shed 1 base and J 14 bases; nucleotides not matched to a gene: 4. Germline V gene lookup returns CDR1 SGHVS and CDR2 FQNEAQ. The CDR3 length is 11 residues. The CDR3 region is CASSLGEGATF. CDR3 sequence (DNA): TGTGCCAGCAGCTTAGGAGAGGGGGCAACCTTC.

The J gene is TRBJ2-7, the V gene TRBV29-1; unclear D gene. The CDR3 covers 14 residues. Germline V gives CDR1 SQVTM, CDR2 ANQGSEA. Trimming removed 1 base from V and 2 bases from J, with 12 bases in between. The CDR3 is CSVEGVVTPYEQYF. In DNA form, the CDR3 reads TGCAGCGTTGAAGGAGTCGTAACCCCCTACGAGCAGTACTTC.

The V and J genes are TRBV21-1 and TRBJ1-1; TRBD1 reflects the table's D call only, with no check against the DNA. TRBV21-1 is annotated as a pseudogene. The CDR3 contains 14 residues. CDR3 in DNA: TGTGCCAGCAGCAAAGCGGCAGGGGGCGCTGAAGCTTTCTTT. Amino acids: CASSKAAGGAEAFF.

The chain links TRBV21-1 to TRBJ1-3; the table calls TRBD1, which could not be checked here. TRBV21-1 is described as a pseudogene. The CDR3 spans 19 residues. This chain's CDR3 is CASLPPPSRDRSHMDTIYF. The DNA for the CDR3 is TGTGCCAGCCTCCCGCCCCCGTCCCGGGACAGGTCCCATATGGACACCATATATTTT.

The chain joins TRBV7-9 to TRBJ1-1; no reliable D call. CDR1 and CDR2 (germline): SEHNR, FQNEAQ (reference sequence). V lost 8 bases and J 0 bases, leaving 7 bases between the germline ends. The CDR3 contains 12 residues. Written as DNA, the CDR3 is TGTGCCAGCGGAGTCATGAACACTGAAGCTTTCTTT. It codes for CASGVMNTEAFF.

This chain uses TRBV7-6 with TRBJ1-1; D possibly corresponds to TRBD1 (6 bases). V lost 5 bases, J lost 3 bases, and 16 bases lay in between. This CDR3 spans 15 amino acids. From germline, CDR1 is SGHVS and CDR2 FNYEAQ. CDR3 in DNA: TGTGCCAGCAGCCTACAGGGATATGAGGACACTGAAGCTTTCTTT. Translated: CASSLQGYEDTEAFF.

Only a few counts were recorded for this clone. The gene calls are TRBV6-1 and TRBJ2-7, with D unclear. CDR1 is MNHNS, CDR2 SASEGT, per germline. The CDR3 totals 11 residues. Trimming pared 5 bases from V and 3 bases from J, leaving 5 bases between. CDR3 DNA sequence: TGTGCCAGCAGTAGGAGCTACGAGCAGTACTTC. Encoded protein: CASSRSYEQYF.

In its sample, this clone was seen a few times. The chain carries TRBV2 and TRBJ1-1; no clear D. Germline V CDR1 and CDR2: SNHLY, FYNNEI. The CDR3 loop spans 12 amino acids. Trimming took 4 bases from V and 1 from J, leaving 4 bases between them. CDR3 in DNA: TGTGCCAGCAGTGCCGGGAACACTGAAGCTTTCTTT. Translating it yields CASSAGNTEAFF.

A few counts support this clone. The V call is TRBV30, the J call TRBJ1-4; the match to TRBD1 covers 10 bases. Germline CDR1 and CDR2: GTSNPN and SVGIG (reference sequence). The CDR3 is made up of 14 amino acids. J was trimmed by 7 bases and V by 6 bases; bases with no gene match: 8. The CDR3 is CACLPGQGSEKLFF. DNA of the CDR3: TGTGCCTGTTTACCGGGACAGGGGAGTGAAAAACTGTTTTTT.